This T cell receptor beta chain comes out of a study of blood T cell repertoires in COVID-19. Study at large: COVID-19 samples collected from the United States, Italy and Spain covered acute and convalescent phases. T cells, B-cell-depleted T cells, or PBMCs provided the cDNA or gDNA that served as material.

The CDR3 runs 16 residues. Germline V gene sequence: CDR1 MNHEY, CDR2 SMNVEV (reference sequence). Trimming pared 5 bases from V and 5 bases from J, leaving 18 bases between. Authors' data handling: Reference gene primer amplification gave nucleated cell count estimates. Measured with immunoSEQ multiplex PCR; TCRdb has only the in-frame clones, and not every one. V, J and clone size derive from that table, while D and trimming were established from the DNA sequence. This table holds nearly 80,000 clones, 75% to 95% found once. This clone showed up just a few times. Sequencing input: peripheral blood. This chain joins TRBV27 and TRBJ2-2; TRBD1 is a possible D gene (5 bases). This clonotype was obtained from a woman of 80 years or more with acute or convalescent COVID-19. The CDR3 reads CASSPEPGRDTGELFF. As DNA, the CDR3 is TGTGCCAGCAGTCCAGAGCCAGGGCGAGATACCGGGGAGCTGTTTTTT.